These T cell receptor beta chains were read from a single sample in a study of TIL therapy for anti-PD-1-resistant metastatic lung cancer. The protocol was immunoSEQ multiplex PCR, while the TCRdb copy is restricted to in-frame clones and leaves out a portion. Of approximately 45,000 clones in the sample, around 80% were seen once. The specimen was blood, collected at baseline. These receptor sequences come from a man in his 70s with non-small cell lung cancer. The CDR3 runs from the conserved cysteine through the conserved F or W. A D gene is named only where the DNA matches it firmly. Clone sizes are given selectively: once, few, many, or a class where the clone is expanded.

CDR3nt,CDR3aa,abundance,len,v_gene,j_gene,d_gene
TGTGCCAGCAGTTTAAAGGGTAGTGGCAATCAGCCCCAGCATTTT,CASSLKGSGNQPQHF,.,15,TRBV28,TRBJ1-5,.
TGTGCCAGCAGTTACGGCGGAGGGGACGAGCAGTACTTC,CASSYGGGDEQYF,.,13,TRBV27,TRBJ2-7,.
TGTGCCAGCAGCCTCTCGGGTTCTGAGAACACTGAAGCTTTCTTT,CASSLSGSENTEAFF,.,15,TRBV14,TRBJ1-1,.
TGTGCCATCAGTGAACAGGACTACTATGGCTACACCTTC,CAISEQDYYGYTF,.,13,TRBV10-3,TRBJ1-2,.
TGTGCCAGCACCTCCTACCCCGACAATGAGCAGTTCTTC,CASTSYPDNEQFF,.,13,TRBV27,TRBJ2-1,.
TGCGCCAGCAGCCAAGTAATCCGGGACATCCCGTTCCGTGATGGCTACACCTTC,CASSQVIRDIPFRDGYTF,.,18,TRBV4-3,TRBJ1-2,.
TGTGCCAGCAGCGTACTCGACCTCACAGATATGCAGTATTTT,CASSVLDLTDMQYF,.,14,TRBV9,TRBJ2-3,.
TGTGCCAGCAACCGGGAGGCTGACAATGAGCAGTTCTTC,CASNREADNEQFF,once,13,TRBV6-6,TRBJ2-1,TRBD2
TGCGCCAGCAGCCCCGGGGGACAGGGCACAAGTGGCTACACCTTC,CASSPGGQGTSGYTF,few,15,TRBV5-1,TRBJ1-2,TRBD1
TGTGCCAGCTCACCATCGGACCGTCAAGGGACCGGGGAGCTGTTTTTT,CASSPSDRQGTGELFF,once,16,TRBV18,TRBJ2-2,.
TGTGCCAGCAGTGATGGACAGGGTGATGGCTACACCTTC,CASSDGQGDGYTF,once,13,TRBV2,TRBJ1-2,TRBD1
TGTGCCAGCAGCGTAGGCGCCACTGAAGCTTTCTTT,CASSVGATEAFF,.,12,TRBV7-9,TRBJ1-1,.
TGTGCCAGCAGTGGGGGACAGGGGAGGGAGACCCAGTACTTC,CASSGGQGRETQYF,.,14,TRBV25-1,TRBJ2-5,TRBD1
TGCAGCGCTTGGTACATGCTTGGGCAGTACTTC,CSAWYMLGQYF,.,11,TRBV29-1,TRBJ2-7,.
TGTGCCAGCAGCGTCTCAGATAGCAATCAGCCCCAGCATTTT,CASSVSDSNQPQHF,.,14,TRBV11-2,TRBJ1-5,.
TGTGCCAGCAGCCAGGGACTAGCGCCCTACGAGCAGTACTTC,CASSQGLAPYEQYF,.,14,TRBV5-6,TRBJ2-7,TRBD2
TGCGCCAGCAGCGAGGACAGGGGCGAGACCCAGTACTTC,CASSEDRGETQYF,.,13,TRBV10-1,TRBJ2-5,TRBD1
TGTGCCAGCCGGACTAGCGGTTACACAGATACGCAGTATTTT,CASRTSGYTDTQYF,once,14,TRBV6-5,TRBJ2-3,TRBD2
TGTGCCAGCAGCTCAGGCGGTCCTAGGGTCTACGAGCAGTACTTC,CASSSGGPRVYEQYF,.,15,TRBV7-6,TRBJ2-7,.
TGTGCCAGCAGCTTAGCGCAGATTAGCGGGAGATACGAGCAGTACTTC,CASSLAQISGRYEQYF,.,16,TRBV7-2,TRBJ2-7,TRBD2
TGTGCCAGCAGCGAACAGGGAGAGTATGGCTACACCTTC,CASSEQGEYGYTF,.,13,TRBV7-2,TRBJ1-2,.
TGTGCCAGCAGTTTAACCCCTGGCACAGATACGCAGTATTTT,CASSLTPGTDTQYF,.,14,TRBV27,TRBJ2-3,.
TGTGCCACCAGCAGAGATACAGGGGCCAATCAGCCCCAGCATTTT,CATSRDTGANQPQHF,few,15,TRBV15,TRBJ1-5,TRBD1
TGCGCCAGCAGCTTGGGCCTCCCCAATGAGCAGTTCTTC,CASSLGLPNEQFF,.,13,TRBV5-1,TRBJ2-1,.
TGTGCCAGTAGGATCACCCTGACGGGACGATGGACTGAAGCTTTCTTT,CASRITLTGRWTEAFF,.,16,TRBV19,TRBJ1-1,.
TGTGCCAGCAGCCTCACTAGCGGGCTAACCTACGAGCAGTACTTC,CASSLTSGLTYEQYF,few,15,TRBV14,TRBJ2-7,TRBD2
TGTGCCAGCAGCTTAGCGCGGTCCACCCTGGGCACTGAAGCTTTCTTT,CASSLARSTLGTEAFF,.,16,TRBV7-8,TRBJ1-1,.
TGTGCCAGTAGTCCCCGGGAGACCGGGGAGGGCTCCTACAATGAGCAGTTCTTC,CASSPRETGEGSYNEQFF,.,18,TRBV19,TRBJ2-1,TRBD2
TGTGCCAGCAGCTTAGATGGAGCGGGAGCGCCATACAATGAGCAGTTCTTC,CASSLDGAGAPYNEQFF,.,17,TRBV11-2,TRBJ2-1,TRBD2
TGTGCCAGCAGCCCAGGGAGTGTATTAGGCTACACCTTC,CASSPGSVLGYTF,.,13,TRBV7-2,TRBJ1-2,.
TGCGCCAGCAGTGAGTCGGGGTGGCCCCGGCAGCCCCAGCATTTT,CASSESGWPRQPQHF,.,15,TRBV10-2,TRBJ1-5,.
TGTGCCAGCAGACGAGACAGGGGGCCTGGAAACACCATATATTTT,CASRRDRGPGNTIYF,.,15,TRBV6-5,TRBJ1-3,TRBD1
TGCGCCAGCAGCCAAGGGGACGGCTCGAACACTGAAGCTTTCTTT,CASSQGDGSNTEAFF,.,15,TRBV4-1,TRBJ1-1,.
TGTGCCAGCAGCTTGAGAAAGAATACTGAAGCTTTCTTT,CASSLRKNTEAFF,few,13,TRBV7-2,TRBJ1-1,.
TGTGCCAGCAGCCCAAACGGACTAGCGGGAGACGATGAGCAGTACTTC,CASSPNGLAGDDEQYF,.,16,TRBV7-3,TRBJ2-7,TRBD2
TGCGCCAGCAGGGGACAGGGGGATGGGCCCCAGCATTTT,CASRGQGDGPQHF,.,13,TRBV5-1,TRBJ1-5,TRBD1
TGTGCCAGCAGTGGAAGGGGAATGAACACTGAAGCTTTCTTT,CASSGRGMNTEAFF,.,14,TRBV6-5,TRBJ1-1,.
TGTGCCAGCTCACCCCAGGGGGAGGCCAAAAACATTCAGTACTTC,CASSPQGEAKNIQYF,.,15,TRBV18,TRBJ2-4,TRBD1
TGTGCCAGTAGTATTCGGGCAGGGACTAATGAAAAACTGTTTTTT,CASSIRAGTNEKLFF,.,15,TRBV19,TRBJ1-4,.
TGTGCCAGCAGCGTAGTGGAGGGTTACACCGGGGAGCTGTTTTTT,CASSVVEGYTGELFF,.,15,TRBV9,TRBJ2-2,.